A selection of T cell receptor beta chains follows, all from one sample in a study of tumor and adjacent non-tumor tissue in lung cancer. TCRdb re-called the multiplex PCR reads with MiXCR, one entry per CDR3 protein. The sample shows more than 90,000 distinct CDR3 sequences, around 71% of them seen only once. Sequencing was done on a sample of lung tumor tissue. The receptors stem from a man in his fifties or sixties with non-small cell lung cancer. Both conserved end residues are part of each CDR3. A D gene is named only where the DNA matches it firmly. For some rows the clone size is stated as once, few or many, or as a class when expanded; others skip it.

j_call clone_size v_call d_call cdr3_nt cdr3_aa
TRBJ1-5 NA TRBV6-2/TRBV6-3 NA TGTGCCAGCAATGGCAGACATTATAGCAATCAGCCCCAGCATTTT CASNGRHYSNQPQHF
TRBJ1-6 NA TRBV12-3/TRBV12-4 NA TGTGTCAGCAGCCCGCCGAGGTCATTCCTCCACTTT CVSSPPRSFLHF
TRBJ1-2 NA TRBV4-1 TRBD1 TGCGCCAGCAGTAAAGAGGCGTCAGGGGGTCTCTATGGCTACACCTTC CASSKEASGGLYGYTF
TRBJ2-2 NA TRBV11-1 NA TGTGCCAGCACCCGGACCGGTGGGACCGGGGAGCTGTTTTTT CASTRTGGTGELFF
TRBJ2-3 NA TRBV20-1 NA TGCAGTGCTAGAAAGCGGTACACAGATACGCAGTATTTT CSARKRYTDTQYF
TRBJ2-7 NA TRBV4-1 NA TGCGCCAGCAGTCAATATACAGGGCTCGGGAACAACGAGCAGTACTTC CASSQYTGLGNNEQYF
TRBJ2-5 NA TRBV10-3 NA TGTGCAACAAATACCCCGGGGGCCGGAGAGACCCTGTACTTC CATNTPGAGETLYF
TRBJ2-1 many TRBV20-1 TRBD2 TGCAGTGCTAGAGGGACTAGCGGGAGGAATGAGCAGTTCTTC CSARGTSGRNEQFF
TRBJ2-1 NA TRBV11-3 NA TGTGCCAGCAGCTTGAACGGACGCTCCTACAATGAGGAGTTCTTC CASSLNGRSYNEEFF
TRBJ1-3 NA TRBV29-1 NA TGCAGCGTTGACAGAGGTGATAACATATATTTT CSVDRGDNIYF
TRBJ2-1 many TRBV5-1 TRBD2 TGCGCCAGCAGCTTCGGGACTAGCGGGATGTTTTACAATGAGCAGTTCTTC CASSFGTSGMFYNEQFF
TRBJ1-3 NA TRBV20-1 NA TGCATTGCTATGAAGGAAAACACCATATATTTT CIAMKENTIYF
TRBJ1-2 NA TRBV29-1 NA TGTAGCCTTGTAAGTCACAACTATGGCTACACCTTC CSLVSHNYGYTF